Below, one TCR beta chain is given with its context. It lacks a known antigen. No qualities accompany the bases; no much larger clone lies one base away. Samples from volunteer blood donors who had recovered from COVID-19 were contributed by a second Seattle source. Whole blood was collected in K2EDTA tubes by collaborating institutions according to the institutions' own protocols. For TCRbeta analysis, collaborators shipped samples as frozen whole blood, isolated PBMCs, or DNA extracted from either of those sample types. The sample originates from a study of blood T cell repertoires in COVID-19 (dated by TCRdb to about 2020). General notes on the study: Samples from collaborators originated in the United States, Italy and Spain and spanned both the acute and convalescent phases of COVID-19. Subjects who had been exposed to COVID-19, were actively infected with it, or had recovered from it provided the deeply sampled blood TCRbeta repertoires that made up the dataset. The repertoires were released in a freely available public database intended as a resource for research on the immune response to SARS-CoV-2. The material from the prospective study consisted of cDNA or gDNA derived from T cells, B-cell-depleted T cells, or PBMCs. Where HLA class I and class II types were available, the types were taken from metadata supplied by the sample provider, not from assay-based typing. Sample metadata almost always included a de-identified subject ID, COVID-19 status, age in years and sex. The samples were drawn from two sources: the first 160 participants of the ongoing ImmuneRACE study, and some 1,300 subjects contributed by 6 global collaborators.

Findings and caveats that apply to the study as a whole: The quantity of clinical and demographic metadata differed by source and by participant and was supplied without curation.

TCRbeta CDR3 regions were amplified from genomic DNA by means of the immunoSEQ Assay, a bias-controlled multiplex PCR. In the original analysis: The number of nucleated cells in each sample was estimated from the amplification of reference gene primers within the assay. Sequence reads were collapsed and filtered to measure the absolute abundance of every unique TCRbeta CDR3 rearrangement. For each sample, productive Simpson clonality was calculated by taking the square root of Simpson's diversity index across productive rearrangements. TCRdb carries this immuneACCESS record with in-frame sequences only. Its versions omit some clonotypes, under half of them owing to an unresolved V gene in the studies checked, with the rest unexplained. V, J and clone size are those of that table, while D and trimming were read from the DNA. The sample yields 300,000 or so clones; 85% to 90% were counted once. Approximately 1.4% of the sample is held by the ten biggest clonotypes.

Its CDR3 holds 10 amino acids, cysteine through phenylalanine. Kept here is only the CDR3 DNA, which spans 30 bases and is read in frame from base 1. According to the germline V gene, CDR1 reads MNHEY and CDR2 reads SVGEGT. The junction shows trimming of 2 bases on V and 7 bases on J, plus 3 bases between the germline ends. This sequence originates from a woman between 40 and 50 years old who had recovered from COVID-19. Specimen: peripheral blood. The sequence links TRBV6-2 or TRBV6-3 to TRBJ2-7, with the D gene not confidently named. At the DNA level, the sequence is TGTGCCAGCAGTTACCCGGAGCAGTACTTC. It encodes CASSYPEQYF.